This passage covers 26 T cell receptor beta chains from one sample sequenced in a study of early T cells in non-severe SARS-CoV-2 infection. TCRdb itself ran the 5' RACE reads through MiXCR, one entry per CDR3 protein. The sample consists of roughly 100,000 distinct CDR3 sequences, around 15% of them appearing once. The source material was whole blood. The receptors come from an adult who was a healthcare worker with PCR-confirmed SARS-CoV-2 infection or an uninfected control (not recorded which).

The chain couples TRBV6-5 to TRBJ2-4; D is undetermined. V lost 0 bases and J 13 bases, leaving 19 bases between the germline ends. Germline CDR1 is MNHEY and CDR2 is SVGAGI. This CDR3 contains 15 residues. CDR3 in DNA: TGTGCCAGCAGTTACTCGAATGGGCTTACCAGCGTGCAGTACTTC. This gives the protein CASSYSNGLTSVQYF.

The chain joins TRBV5-1 to TRBJ2-2; D is possibly TRBD2 (6 bases). Germline V gene data show CDR1 as SGHRS and CDR2 as YFSETQ. The V and J ends lost 2 bases and 0 bases respectively, with 11 bases between them. This CDR3 is built from 16 residues. The CDR3 DNA reads as TGCGCCAGCAGCTTTAAGCTAGCGCCGAACACCGGGGAGCTGTTTTTT. Protein: CASSFKLAPNTGELFF.

This clonotype was counted between two and nine times. V usage is TRBV2 and J usage is TRBJ1-2, with TRBD1 matching over 10 bases. After removal of 5 bases from V and 4 bases from J, the junction contained 16 bases not matched to a gene. Germline V gene sequence: CDR1 SNHLY, CDR2 FYNNEI. The CDR3 extends over 18 amino acids. CDR3 region: CASSSLGTGASLSYGYTF. In DNA form, the CDR3 reads TGTGCCAGCAGTTCCCTGGGGACAGGGGCCTCACTATCCTATGGCTACACCTTC.

This clonotype occurred a few times. The chain employs TRBV7-9 and TRBJ2-5; the match to TRBD1 covers 7 bases. CDR1 is SEHNR, CDR2 FQNEAQ, per germline (reference sequence). Trimming took 5 bases from V and 5 from J; bases not matched to a gene: 11. The CDR3 runs 15 residues. CDR3 sequence (DNA): TGTGCCAGCAGCGCCGACCCGGGACAGTCGGAGACCCAGTACTTC. It yields the protein CASSADPGQSETQYF. The variable domain in full, completed from reference TRBV7-9 and TRBJ2-5, reads DTGVSQNPRHKITKRGQNVTFRCDPISEHNRLYWYRQTLGQGPEFLTYFQNEAQLEKSRLLSDRFSAERPKGSFSTLEIQRTEQGDSAMYLCASSADPGQSETQYFGPGTRLLVL.

This clonotype was picked up many times. The chain joins TRBV5-6 to TRBJ2-3, with 9 bases matching TRBD2. CDR1 and CDR2 from the germline V gene are SGHDT and YYEEEE. With 1 base clipped from V and 0 bases from J, the junction kept 0 bases outside the gene matches. The CDR3 runs 15 residues. Here the CDR3 reads CASSLTSGSTDTQYF. The CDR3 DNA reads as TGTGCCAGCAGCTTGACTAGCGGGAGCACAGATACGCAGTATTTT.

J is TRBJ2-3 and V is TRBV10-3; 7 bases match TRBD2. This CDR3 has 12 residues. The ends lost 8 bases at V and 1 base at J; junction bases unmatched: 0. The germline V gene encodes CDR1 ENHRY and CDR2 SYGVKD. CDR3 sequence: CAIAGGTDTQYF. Here the CDR3 DNA reads TGTGCCATCGCGGGGGGCACAGATACGCAGTATTTT.

This sequence joins TRBV13 and TRBJ2-4; D is possibly TRBD1 (6 bases). CDR3 length: 13 amino acids. Germline values: CDR1 PRHDT, CDR2 FYEKMQ (reference sequence). Trimming removed 7 bases at V and 5 bases at J, with 12 bases between. CDR3 loop: CASTLGGENIQYF. The CDR3 DNA is TGTGCCAGCACATTAGGGGGAGAAAACATTCAGTACTTC.

The V call is TRBV28, the J call TRBJ1-2; tentatively, D is TRBD1 (5 bases). Between the trimmed V and J ends, which lost 9 bases and 5 bases, there was a span of 13 bases. Germline V gene lookup returns CDR1 MDHEN and CDR2 SYDVKM. The CDR3 is made up of 12 amino acids. The CDR3 here is CASTTDPYGYTF. For the CDR3, the DNA is TGTGCCAGTACGACAGACCCTTATGGCTACACCTTC.

There are many counts of this clonotype. This chain connects TRBV28 to TRBJ1-4; D is unresolved. Looked up from germline, CDR1 is MDHEN and CDR2 is SYDVKM. V was shortened by 6 bases and J by 0 bases, with 11 bases between the two germline ends. This CDR3 is built from 15 residues. Here the CDR3 DNA reads TGTGCCAGCAGGAGTCCGACTGCAACTAATGAAAAACTGTTTTTT. Residues: CASRSPTATNEKLFF.

The table lists this clonotype with many counts. The chain combines TRBV5-5 with TRBJ2-3, with 12 bases aligning to TRBD2. Germline V gene data show CDR1 as SGHKS and CDR2 as YYEKEE (reference sequence). J gave up 5 bases and V 2 bases, and 0 bases lay outside the gene matches. This CDR3 spans 14 amino acids. CDR3 nucleotide sequence: TGTGCCAGCAGCTTACTAGCGGGGGGAGATACGCAGTATTTT. This codes for CASSLLAGGDTQYF. The full variable domain, in which reference TRBV5-5 and TRBJ2-3 provide the parts outside the CDR3, is DAGVTQSPTHLIKTRGQQVTLRCSPISGHKSVSWYQQVLGQGPQFIFQYYEKEERGRGNFPDRFSARQFPNYSSELNVNALLLGDSALYLCASSLLAGGDTQYFGPGTRLTVL.

The V gene is TRBV11-2, the J gene TRBJ2-3, with D tentatively TRBD2 (6 bases). Trimming took off 0 bases at V and 2 bases at J, with 15 bases between the two ends. Germline V gene data show CDR1 as SGHAT and CDR2 as FQNNGV. This CDR3 is 17 amino acids long. In nucleotides, the CDR3 is TGTGCCAGCAGCTTAGAACCGCGGGGAGGCTCCACAGATACGCAGTATTTT. Residues: CASSLEPRGGSTDTQYF.

This clonotype was observed many times. V and J are TRBV6-5 and TRBJ2-7, with TRBD2 matching 12 bases. J gave up 1 base and V 5 bases, and 6 bases lay outside the gene matches. The CDR3 length is 16 residues. Germline CDR1 and CDR2: MNHEY and SVGAGI. CDR3 nucleotides: TGTGCCAGCAGTAAGGACACTAGCGGGGGGTCCTACGAGCAGTACTTC. It encodes CASSKDTSGGSYEQYF.

The chain links TRBV19 to TRBJ2-5, with D tentatively TRBD1 (6 bases). The CDR3 runs to 15 residues. V was trimmed by 6 bases and J by 2 bases, leaving 16 bases between them. CDR1 and CDR2 (germline): LNHDA, SQIVND (reference sequence). CDR3 sequence (DNA): TGTGCCAGTAGCACAGACAGGATACCACAAGAGACCCAGTACTTC. It encodes CASSTDRIPQETQYF.

This clonotype was observed a handful of times. This chain joins TRBV4-3 and TRBJ2-3; D ambiguous. This CDR3 spans 12 amino acids. The V end lost 0 bases, the J end lost 7 bases, and 5 bases lay between the germline ends. CDR1 is LGHNA, CDR2 YSLEER, per germline. The CDR3 is CASSQDPYTQYF. The CDR3 DNA reads as TGCGCCAGCAGCCAAGATCCTTATACGCAGTATTTT.

The chain links TRBV12-3 or TRBV12-4 to TRBJ2-1; perhaps D is TRBD1 or TRBD2 (5 bases each). Between the trimmed V and J ends, which lost 7 bases and 6 bases, there was a span of 19 bases. The CDR3 extends over 15 amino acids. CDR3 in DNA: TGTGCCAGCATTATTATCGGGACGGCGGGCAATGAGCAGTTCTTC. This gives the protein CASIIIGTAGNEQFF.

This clonotype has at least ten counts. The chain recombines TRBV11-2 with TRBJ2-3, with 8 bases lining up with TRBD2. The germline CDR1 and CDR2 sequences are SGHAT and FQNNGV. With V trimmed by 3 bases and J by 4 bases, 12 bases remained unmatched. The CDR3 runs to 17 residues. The CDR3 region has the DNA TGTGCCAGCAGCTTGCGCGGTGCGGGGGGTCCGGCAGATACGCAGTATTTT. Encoded protein: CASSLRGAGGPADTQYF. Together with reference TRBV11-2 and TRBJ2-3, the CDR3 gives the full variable domain: EAGVAQSPRYKIIEKRQSVAFWCNPISGHATLYWYQQILGQGPKLLIQFQNNGVVDDSQLPKDRFSAERLKGVDSTLKIQPAKLEDSAVYLCASSLRGAGGPADTQYFGPGTRLTVL.

The rearrangement links TRBV12-3 or TRBV12-4 to TRBJ2-3; TRBD1 matches at 9 bases. CDR3 length: 16 residues. V shed 4 bases and J 4 bases; nucleotides not matched to a gene: 9. The CDR3 DNA follows: TGTGCCAGCAGTTCCCCACAGGGGGCGCGGGCAGATACGCAGTATTTT. This codes for CASSSPQGARADTQYF.

The V and J genes are TRBV27 and TRBJ1-4; 9 bases align to TRBD1. This CDR3 is built from 18 residues. CDR1 and CDR2 (germline): MNHEY, SMNVEV (reference sequence). After removal of 2 bases from V and 7 bases from J, the junction contained 14 bases not matched to a gene. The CDR3: CASSLTGTGTPLGEKLFF. For the CDR3, the DNA is TGTGCCAGCAGTTTAACCGGGACAGGGACTCCTCTCGGTGAAAAACTGTTTTTT.

This clonotype was detected ten times or more. The chain carries TRBV6-2 or TRBV6-3 and TRBJ1-4, with a possible D match to TRBD1 (5 bases). The V end lost 2 bases, the J end lost 8 bases, and 15 bases lay between the germline ends. The CDR3 sequence is 15 residues long. Germline V lookup: CDR1 MNHEY, CDR2 SVGEGT. The CDR3 here is CASSYGASSGEKLFF. The CDR3 DNA reads TGTGCCAGCAGTTACGGGGCTTCTAGTGGAGAAAAACTGTTTTTT.

Only a few counts were recorded for this clonotype. The chain carries TRBV28 and TRBJ2-7, with 10 bases aligning to TRBD2. This CDR3 is built from 14 residues. Trimming removed 6 bases from V and 2 bases from J; junction bases left unmatched: 4. The V gene's germline CDR1 is MDHEN and CDR2 SYDVKM. CDR3 in amino acids: CASRRLAGAYEQYF. The CDR3 nucleotides read TGTGCCAGCAGACGCCTAGCGGGGGCCTACGAGCAGTACTTC.

The chain carries TRBV3-1 and TRBJ1-2; 7 bases match TRBD1. Germline V gene sequence: CDR1 LGHDT, CDR2 YNNKEL (reference sequence). V lost 4 bases and J lost 7; bases outside the gene matches: 9. This CDR3 region has 14 residues. The CDR3 here is CASSLASTGTGYTF. CDR3 in DNA: TGTGCCAGCAGCCTAGCCTCGACAGGGACTGGCTACACCTTC. The whole variable domain, filled in from reference TRBV3-1 and TRBJ1-2, reads DTAVSQTPKYLVTQMGNDKSIKCEQNLGHDTMYWYKQDSKKFLKIMFSYNNKELIINETVPNRFSPKSPDKAHLNLHINSLELGDSAVYFCASSLASTGTGYTFGSGTRLTVV.

This clonotype was seen a few times. The chain is built from TRBV5-6 and TRBJ1-5; possibly TRBD1 for D (5 bases). V gave up 3 bases and J gave up 7 bases, with 11 bases separating them. Looked up from germline, CDR1 is SGHDT and CDR2 is YYEEEE. The CDR3 has 13 residues. CDR3 loop: CASSWMGDQPQHF. CDR3 bases: TGTGCCAGCAGCTGGATGGGGGACCAGCCCCAGCATTTT.

This clonotype was observed at least ten times. This chain joins TRBV5-6 and TRBJ1-1, with a possible D match to TRBD1 (5 bases). The CDR3 totals 14 residues. V was trimmed by 1 base and J by 5 bases, leaving 12 bases between them. The V gene's germline CDR1 is SGHDT and CDR2 YYEEEE. The CDR3 reads CASSLYETETEAFF. CDR3 coding DNA: TGTGCCAGCAGCTTGTACGAGACAGAGACTGAAGCTTTCTTT.

The gene calls are TRBV9 and TRBJ2-7; D is undetermined. The CDR3 is made up of 16 amino acids. Trimming took off 3 bases at V and 3 bases at J, with 19 bases between the two ends. Looked up from germline, CDR1 is SGDLS and CDR2 is YYNGEE. The chain's CDR3 is CASSATPGPTYYEQYF. CDR3 bases: TGTGCCAGCAGCGCCACTCCCGGGCCCACCTACTACGAGCAGTACTTC.

There are a few counts of this clonotype. The chain carries TRBV10-3 and TRBJ2-5; tentatively, D is TRBD1 or TRBD2 (5 bases each). CDR1 and CDR2 (germline): ENHRY, SYGVKD. CDR3 length: 15 amino acids. Trimming removed 0 bases at V and 7 bases at J, with 15 bases between. This CDR3 is CAISESMAAGATQYF. The CDR3 coding sequence is TGTGCCATCAGTGAGTCGATGGCCGCCGGGGCGACCCAGTACTTC.

A few counts support this clonotype. The chain has TRBV10-2 and TRBJ1-4; D uncertain. The V gene lost 5 bases and the J gene lost 4 bases, with 8 bases spanning the gap. This CDR3 contains 13 residues. In germline, CDR1 is WSHSY, CDR2 SAAADI. The CDR3 DNA reads as TGCGCCAGCAGTTTAGTTATTAATGAAAAACTGTTTTTT. Translation gives CASSLVINEKLFF.